This T cell receptor (beta chain) was sequenced in a study of CD8+ T cells in alopecia areata. Study-wide context: Treatment of the treated patients consisted of oral tofacitinib, 5 to 10 mg twice daily.

Treatment specified: oral pan-JAK inhibitor, 5-10 mg twice daily. PBMCs served as the source from which CD4+ and CD8+ T cells were sorted. Study-level findings and limits: Shared TCR sequences were less clear between patients than in mice, possibly partly from HLA diversity. While patients received tofacitinib, many expanded lesional clones remained present in scalp and blood.

The CDR3 spans 12 residues. V gave up 7 bases and J gave up 1 base, with 10 bases separating them. Looked up from germline, CDR1 is SQVTM and CDR2 is ANQGSEA. Sequencing relied on a cDNA template that was reverse transcribed from extracted RNA. Assay: immunoSEQ multiplex PCR; the TCRdb copy retains only in-frame clones and omits some. The data contain more than 95,000 clones, 61% of them singletons. In the case of this clone: What it binds is not known.

This receptor was identified in a human donor with alopecia areata. Sequenced here: CD4+ T cells sorted from blood, sampled at week 4, from a patient treated with tofacitinib. V and J are TRBV29-1 and TRBJ2-5; D is unresolved. CDR3 amino acids: CSALAVQETQYF. The CDR3 region has the DNA TGCAGCGCCCTGGCCGTCCAAGAGACCCAGTACTTC.